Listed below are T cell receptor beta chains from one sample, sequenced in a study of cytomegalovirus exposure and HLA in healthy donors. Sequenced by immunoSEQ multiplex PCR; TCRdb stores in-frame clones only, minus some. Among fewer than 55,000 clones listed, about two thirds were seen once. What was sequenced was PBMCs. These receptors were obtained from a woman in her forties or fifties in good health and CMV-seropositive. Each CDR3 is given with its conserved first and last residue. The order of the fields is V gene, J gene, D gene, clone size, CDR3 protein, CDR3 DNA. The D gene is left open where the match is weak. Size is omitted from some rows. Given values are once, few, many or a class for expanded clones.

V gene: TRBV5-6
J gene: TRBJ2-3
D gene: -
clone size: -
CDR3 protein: CASSHTDTQYF
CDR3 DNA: TGTGCCAGCAGCCACACAGATACGCAGTATTTT

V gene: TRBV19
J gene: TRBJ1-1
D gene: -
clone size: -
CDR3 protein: CASSLHETNTEAFF
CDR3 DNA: TGTGCCAGTAGTCTACACGAGACTAACACTGAAGCTTTCTTT

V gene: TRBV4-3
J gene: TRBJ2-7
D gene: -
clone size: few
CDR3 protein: CASSQDGFMGQYF
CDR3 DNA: TGCGCCAGCAGCCAAGACGGGTTTATGGGGCAGTACTTC

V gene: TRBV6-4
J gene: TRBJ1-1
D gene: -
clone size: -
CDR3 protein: CASSTQAGQRNTEAFF
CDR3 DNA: TGTGCCAGCAGCACCCAAGCGGGGCAGAGAAACACTGAAGCTTTCTTT

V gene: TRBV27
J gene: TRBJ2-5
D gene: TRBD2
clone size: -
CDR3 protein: CASSRLAGKETQYF
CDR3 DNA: TGTGCCAGCAGCCGACTAGCGGGGAAAGAGACCCAGTACTTC

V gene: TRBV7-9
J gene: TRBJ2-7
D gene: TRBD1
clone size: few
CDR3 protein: CASSPVSLTGEQYF
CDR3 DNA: TGTGCCAGCAGCCCCGTGTCTCTGACAGGGGAGCAGTACTTC

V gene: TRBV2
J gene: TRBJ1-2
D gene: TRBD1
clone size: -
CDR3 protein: CASSDDRVGSF
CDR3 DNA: TGTGCCAGCAGTGATGACAGGGTGGGCTCCTTC

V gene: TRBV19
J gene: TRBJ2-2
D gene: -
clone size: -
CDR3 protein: CASSLGAGELFF
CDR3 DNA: TGTGCCAGTAGTCTAGGAGCCGGGGAGCTGTTTTTT

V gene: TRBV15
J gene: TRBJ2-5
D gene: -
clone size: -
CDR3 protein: CATSDLVEETQYF
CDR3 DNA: TGTGCCACCAGCGACCTAGTAGAGGAGACCCAGTACTTC

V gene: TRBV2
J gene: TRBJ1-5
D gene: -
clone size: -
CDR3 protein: CASSEQQLSNQPQHF
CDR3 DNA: TGTGCCAGCAGTGAGCAACAGCTTAGCAATCAGCCCCAGCATTTT

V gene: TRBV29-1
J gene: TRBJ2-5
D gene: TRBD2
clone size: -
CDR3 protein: CSVGSSGGQETQYF
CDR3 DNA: TGCAGCGTCGGATCTAGCGGGGGGCAAGAGACCCAGTACTTC

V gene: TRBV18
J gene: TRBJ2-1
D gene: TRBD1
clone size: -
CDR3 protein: CASSPEDRDPKNEQFF
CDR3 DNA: TGTGCCAGCTCACCAGAGGACAGGGACCCTAAGAATGAGCAGTTCTTC

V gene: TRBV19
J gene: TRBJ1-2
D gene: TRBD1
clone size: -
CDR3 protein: CASRTGQGNYGYTF
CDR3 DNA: TGTGCCAGTAGAACGGGACAGGGGAACTATGGCTACACCTTC

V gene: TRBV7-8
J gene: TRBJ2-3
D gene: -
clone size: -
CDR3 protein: CASSPEGGRTDTQYF
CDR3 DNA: TGTGCCAGCAGCCCCGAGGGGGGGAGGACAGATACGCAGTATTTT

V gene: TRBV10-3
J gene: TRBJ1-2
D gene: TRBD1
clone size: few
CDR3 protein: CAISAEGAVSGYGYTF
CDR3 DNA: TGTGCCATCAGTGCGGAGGGGGCGGTCTCCGGCTATGGCTACACCTTC

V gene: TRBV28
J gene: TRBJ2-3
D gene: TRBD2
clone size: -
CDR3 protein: CASSFAGGRDTQYF
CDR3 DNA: TGTGCCAGCAGTTTTGCGGGAGGGAGGGATACGCAGTATTTT

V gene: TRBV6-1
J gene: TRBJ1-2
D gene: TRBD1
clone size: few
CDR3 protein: CASSEVDRASYGYTF
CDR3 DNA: TGTGCCAGCAGTGAAGTTGACAGGGCCTCCTATGGCTACACCTTC

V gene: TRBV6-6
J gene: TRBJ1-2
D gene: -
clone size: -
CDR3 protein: CASSYRPESARYGYTF
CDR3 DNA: TGTGCCAGCAGTTACCGACCGGAAAGCGCACGTTATGGCTACACCTTC

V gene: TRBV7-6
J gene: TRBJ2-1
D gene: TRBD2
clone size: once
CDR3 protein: CASSTSGSTYNEQFF
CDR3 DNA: TGTGCCAGCAGCACTAGCGGGAGCACCTACAATGAGCAGTTCTTC

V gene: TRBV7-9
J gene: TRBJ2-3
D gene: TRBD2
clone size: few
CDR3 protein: CASSLIAGGPDTQYF
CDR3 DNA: TGTGCCAGCAGCCTAATAGCGGGAGGACCAGATACGCAGTATTTT

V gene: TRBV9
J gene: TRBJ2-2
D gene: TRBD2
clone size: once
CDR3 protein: CASGRSSGYTGELFF
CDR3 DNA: TGTGCCTCGGGTCGATCTAGCGGATACACCGGGGAGCTGTTTTTT

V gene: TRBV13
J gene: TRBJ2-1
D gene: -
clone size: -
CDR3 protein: CASSLRELPEQFF
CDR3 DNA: TGTGCCAGCAGCCTTCGGGAGCTCCCTGAGCAGTTCTTC

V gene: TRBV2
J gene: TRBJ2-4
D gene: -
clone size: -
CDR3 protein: CASSLGGEFQYF
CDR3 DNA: TGTGCCAGCAGTCTAGGGGGAGAATTTCAGTACTTC

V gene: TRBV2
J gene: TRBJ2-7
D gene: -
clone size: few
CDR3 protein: CASSLYYSLSYEQYF
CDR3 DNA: TGTGCCAGCAGCCTCTACTACTCCCTCTCCTACGAGCAGTACTTC

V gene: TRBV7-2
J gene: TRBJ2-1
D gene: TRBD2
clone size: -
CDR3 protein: CASSHRTAGGGNEQFF
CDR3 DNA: TGTGCCAGCAGCCACAGAACAGCGGGAGGGGGCAATGAGCAGTTCTTC

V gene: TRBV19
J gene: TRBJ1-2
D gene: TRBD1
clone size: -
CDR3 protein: CASSITGVWGYGYTF
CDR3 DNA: TGTGCCAGTAGTATAACAGGGGTTTGGGGCTATGGCTACACCTTC

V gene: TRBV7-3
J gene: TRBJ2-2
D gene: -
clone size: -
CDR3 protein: CASRSDLNTGELFF
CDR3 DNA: TGTGCCAGCAGATCGGACTTGAACACCGGGGAGCTGTTTTTT

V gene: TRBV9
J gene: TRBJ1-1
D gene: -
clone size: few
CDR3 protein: CASSDRALNTEAFF
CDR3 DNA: TGTGCCAGCAGCGATCGCGCCCTGAACACTGAAGCTTTCTTT

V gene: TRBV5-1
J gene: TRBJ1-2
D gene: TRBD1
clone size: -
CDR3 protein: CASSHSTGERDYGYTF
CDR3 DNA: TGCGCCAGCAGTCACAGTACAGGGGAACGGGATTATGGCTACACCTTC

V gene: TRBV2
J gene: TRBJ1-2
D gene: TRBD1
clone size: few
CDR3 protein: CASSDEFPRDRIYGYTF
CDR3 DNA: TGTGCCAGCAGTGATGAATTCCCCCGGGACAGGATCTATGGCTACACCTTC

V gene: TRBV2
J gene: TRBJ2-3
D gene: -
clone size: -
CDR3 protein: CASRSTRGTQYF
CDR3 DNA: TGTGCCAGCAGGTCTACAAGGGGTACGCAGTATTTT

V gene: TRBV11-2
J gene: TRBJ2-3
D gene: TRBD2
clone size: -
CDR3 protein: CASSLKPGTTFPDTQYF
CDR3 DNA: TGTGCCAGCAGCTTGAAGCCCGGGACTACTTTTCCAGATACGCAGTATTTT

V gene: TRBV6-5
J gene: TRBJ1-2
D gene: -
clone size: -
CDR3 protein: CASTQGTRGYTF
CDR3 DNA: TGTGCCAGCACTCAGGGGACGCGGGGCTACACCTTC

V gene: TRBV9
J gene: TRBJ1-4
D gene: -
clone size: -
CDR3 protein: CASSPGPQRGKLFF
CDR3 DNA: TGTGCCAGCAGCCCGGGCCCCCAACGGGGAAAACTGTTTTTT

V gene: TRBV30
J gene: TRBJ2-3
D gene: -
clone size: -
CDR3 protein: CAWTAHGSSDTQYF
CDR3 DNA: TGTGCCTGGACTGCTCACGGTAGTTCAGATACGCAGTATTTT

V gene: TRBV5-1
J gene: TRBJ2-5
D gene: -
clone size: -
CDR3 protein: CASSPQTGTGETQYF
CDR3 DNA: TGCGCCAGCAGCCCCCAGACAGGTACGGGGGAGACCCAGTACTTC

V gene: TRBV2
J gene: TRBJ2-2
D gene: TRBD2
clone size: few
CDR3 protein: CASSDLRTSGRRNTGELFF
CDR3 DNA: TGTGCCAGCAGTGACCTAAGAACTAGCGGGAGGAGGAACACCGGGGAGCTGTTTTTT

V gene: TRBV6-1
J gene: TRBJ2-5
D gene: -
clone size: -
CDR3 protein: CASSVGLVETQYF
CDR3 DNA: TGTGCCAGCAGTGTAGGTCTAGTTGAGACCCAGTACTTC

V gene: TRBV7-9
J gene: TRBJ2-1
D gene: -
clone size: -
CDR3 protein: CASSLDESSYNEQFF
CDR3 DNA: TGTGCCAGCAGCTTAGATGAGAGCTCCTACAATGAGCAGTTCTTC

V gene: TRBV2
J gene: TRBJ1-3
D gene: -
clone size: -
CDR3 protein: CASMYRTGNTIYF
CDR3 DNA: TGTGCCAGCATGTACAGGACTGGAAACACCATATATTTT

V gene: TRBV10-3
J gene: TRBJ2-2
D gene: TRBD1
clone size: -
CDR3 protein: CAISEAGTGRTGELFF
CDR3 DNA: TGTGCCATCAGTGAAGCCGGGACAGGGAGAACCGGGGAGCTGTTTTTT

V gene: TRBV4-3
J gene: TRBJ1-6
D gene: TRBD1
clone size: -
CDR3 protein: CASSQARQGNSPLHF
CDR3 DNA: TGCGCCAGCAGCCAAGCACGACAGGGGAATTCACCCCTCCACTTT

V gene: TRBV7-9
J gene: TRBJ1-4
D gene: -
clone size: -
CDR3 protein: CASSLISVNEKLFF
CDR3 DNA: TGTGCCAGCAGCCTGATTTCGGTTAATGAAAAACTGTTTTTT

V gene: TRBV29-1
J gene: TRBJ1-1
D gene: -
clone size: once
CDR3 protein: CSASPWAGPNTEAFF
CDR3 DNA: TGCAGCGCCTCCCCCTGGGCAGGGCCGAACACTGAAGCTTTCTTT

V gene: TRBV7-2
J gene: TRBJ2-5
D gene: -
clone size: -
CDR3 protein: CASSPYLRETQYF
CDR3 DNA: TGTGCCAGCAGCCCGTATCTGAGAGAGACCCAGTACTTC

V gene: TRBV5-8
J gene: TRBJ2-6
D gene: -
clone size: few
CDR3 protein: CASSYTLHGANVLTF
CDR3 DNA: TGTGCCAGCAGCTACACCCTGCATGGGGCCAACGTCCTGACTTTC

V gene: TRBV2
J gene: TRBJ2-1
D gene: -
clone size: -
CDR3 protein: CASSSGLSNEQFF
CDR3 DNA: TGTGCCAGCAGTTCCGGACTCTCCAATGAGCAGTTCTTC

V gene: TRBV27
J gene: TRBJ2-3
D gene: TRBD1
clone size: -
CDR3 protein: CASSPRGRTDTQYF
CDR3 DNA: TGTGCCAGCAGTCCAAGGGGGCGCACAGATACGCAGTATTTT

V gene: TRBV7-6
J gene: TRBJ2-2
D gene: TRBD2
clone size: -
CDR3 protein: CASSSRAGGRGGLEELFF
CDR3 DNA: TGTGCCAGCAGCTCCCGAGCCGGGGGGCGGGGGGGCTTGGAGGAGCTGTTTTTT

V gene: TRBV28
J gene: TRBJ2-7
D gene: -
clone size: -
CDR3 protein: CASKQDDYEQYF
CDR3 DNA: TGTGCCAGCAAACAGGACGACTACGAGCAGTACTTC